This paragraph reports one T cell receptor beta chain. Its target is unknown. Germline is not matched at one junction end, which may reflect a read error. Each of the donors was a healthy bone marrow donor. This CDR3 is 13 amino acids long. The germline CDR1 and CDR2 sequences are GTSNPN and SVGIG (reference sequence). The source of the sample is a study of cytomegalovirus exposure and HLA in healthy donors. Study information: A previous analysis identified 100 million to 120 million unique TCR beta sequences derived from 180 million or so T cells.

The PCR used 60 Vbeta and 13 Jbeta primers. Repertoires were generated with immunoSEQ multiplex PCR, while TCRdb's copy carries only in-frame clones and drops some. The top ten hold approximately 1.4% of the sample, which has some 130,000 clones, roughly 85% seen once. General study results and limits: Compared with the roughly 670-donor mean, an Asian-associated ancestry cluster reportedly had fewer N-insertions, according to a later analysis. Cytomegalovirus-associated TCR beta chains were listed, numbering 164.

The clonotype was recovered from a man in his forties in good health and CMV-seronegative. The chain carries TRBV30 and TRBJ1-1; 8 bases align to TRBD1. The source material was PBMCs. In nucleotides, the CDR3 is TGTGCCTGGAGTGTAGGACAGGGTGTTGAAGATTTCTTT. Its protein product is CAWSVGQGVEDFF.